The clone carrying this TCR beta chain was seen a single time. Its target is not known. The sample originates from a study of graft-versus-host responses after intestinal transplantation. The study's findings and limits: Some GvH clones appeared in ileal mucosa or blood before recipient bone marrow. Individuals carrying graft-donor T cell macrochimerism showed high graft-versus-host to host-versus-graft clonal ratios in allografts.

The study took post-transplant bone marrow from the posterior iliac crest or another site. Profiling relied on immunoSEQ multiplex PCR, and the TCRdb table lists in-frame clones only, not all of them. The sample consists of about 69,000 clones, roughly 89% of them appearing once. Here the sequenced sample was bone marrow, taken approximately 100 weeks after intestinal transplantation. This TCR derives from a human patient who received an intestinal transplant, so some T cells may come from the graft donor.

The CDR3, as DNA: TGTGCCAGCAGCTCACAGGGACTCGCGAACACTGAAGCTTTCTTT. Amino acid sequence: CASSSQGLANTEAFF. This chain links TRBV5-4 with TRBJ1-1; tentative D call: TRBD1 (6 bases). Germline loops: CDR1 SGHNT, CDR2 YYREEE (reference sequence). The CDR3 length is 15 residues. Trimming pared 3 bases from V and 1 base from J, leaving 13 bases between.